The 20 T cell receptor beta chains in this list originate from one sample, sequenced in a study of cytomegalovirus exposure and HLA in healthy donors. The study ran its PCR with 60 Vbeta and 13 Jbeta primers. The repertoire was sequenced with immunoSEQ multiplex PCR; TCRdb's copy has only in-frame clones and lacks some. This sample has nearly 200,000 clones, with 80% to 90% found just once. Sequences were obtained from PBMCs. The receptors come from a young man in good health and CMV-seronegative.

The chain links TRBV20-1 to TRBJ1-1, with D uncertain. From germline, CDR1 is DFQATT and CDR2 SNEGSKA (reference sequence). CDR3 length: 11 residues. V lost 4 bases and J lost 0, with 3 bases in between. CDR3 residues: CSAIMNTEAFF. In nucleotides, the CDR3 is TGCAGTGCTATCATGAACACTGAAGCTTTCTTT.

The rearrangement joins TRBV6-4 to TRBJ1-2; no firm D call. Germline values: CDR1 MRHNA, CDR2 SNTAGT. The CDR3 totals 11 residues. Trimming pared 3 bases from V and 7 bases from J, leaving 6 bases between. CDR3 bases: TGTGCCAGCAGTGATCTAGGTGGCTACACCTTC. Its translation: CASSDLGGYTF.

The chain uses TRBV6-6 and TRBJ2-1; D unclear. There are 11 residues in the CDR3. In germline, CDR1 is MNHNY, CDR2 SVGAGI (reference sequence). V lost 8 bases and J lost 6, with 8 bases in between. Here the CDR3 reads CASPAGNEQFF. As DNA, the CDR3 is TGTGCCAGCCCAGCAGGCAATGAGCAGTTCTTC.

The chain has TRBV6-1 and TRBJ2-7; D gene uncertain. Trimming took off 4 bases at V and 4 bases at J, with 17 bases between the two ends. Germline assignment: CDR1 MNHNS and CDR2 SASEGT. This CDR3 has 15 amino acids. The CDR3 DNA reads as TGTGCCAGCAGTGGACGGGTCAGTCAACCTTACGAGCAGTACTTC. Protein: CASSGRVSQPYEQYF.

J is TRBJ1-1 and V is TRBV18; a weak D match, TRBD1 (5 bases). This CDR3 spans 16 amino acids. V was clipped by 3 bases and J by 1 base, with 15 bases between them. The germline CDR1 and CDR2 sequences are KGHSH and LQKENI. CDR3 amino acids: CASSPVEPGGNTEAFF. For the CDR3, the DNA is TGTGCCAGCTCACCTGTCGAGCCGGGGGGGAACACTGAAGCTTTCTTT.

This chain uses TRBV15 with TRBJ2-7; 9 positions match TRBD1. The CDR3 length is 14 residues. The V and J ends lost 9 bases and 3 bases, in that order; junction bases with no gene match: 9. Germline CDR1 and CDR2: LNHNV and YYDKDF (reference sequence). The CDR3: CATSRTGDSYEQYF. CDR3 in DNA: TGTGCCACAAGTCGGACAGGGGACAGCTACGAGCAGTACTTC.

The chain joins TRBV19 to TRBJ2-1, with D unresolved. CDR1 is LNHDA and CDR2 is SQIVND in the germline V gene (reference sequence). V gave up 2 bases and J gave up 0 bases, with 5 bases separating them. The CDR3 loop spans 14 amino acids. The CDR3 nucleotides are TGTGCCAGTAGTATAAGCACCTCCTACAATGAGCAGTTCTTC. The encoded protein is CASSISTSYNEQFF. Using reference TRBV19 and TRBJ2-1 for the parts outside the CDR3, the full variable domain is DGGITQSPKYLFRKEGQNVTLSCEQNLNHDAMYWYRQDPGQGLRLIYYSQIVNDFQKGDIAEGYSVSREKKESFPLTVTSAQKNPTAFYLCASSISTSYNEQFFGPGTRLTVL.

The chain recombines TRBV4-3 with TRBJ2-1; 8 bases are shared with TRBD2. The CDR3 spans 16 residues. The J segment lost 5 bases and the V segment lost 0 bases, leaving 6 bases of the junction unmatched. Germline CDR1 is LGHNA and CDR2 is YSLEER. The CDR3 DNA follows: TGCGCCAGCAGCCAAGATCAACGGGGGGGTAACAATGAGCAGTTCTTC. Amino acids: CASSQDQRGGNNEQFF.

The chain recombines TRBV7-9 with TRBJ2-7; 7 bases map to TRBD1. V dropped 5 bases and J dropped 2; count of bases not matched to a gene: 3. This CDR3 is 13 amino acids long. Germline V gene data show CDR1 as SEHNR and CDR2 as FQNEAQ (reference sequence). DNA of the CDR3: TGTGCCAGCAGCACGACAGGGCCCTACGAGCAGTACTTC. Translating gives CASSTTGPYEQYF.

This chain links TRBV4-1 with TRBJ1-5; 9 nucleotides match TRBD1. Per the germline V gene, CDR1 is MGHRA and CDR2 is YSYEKL. V shed 3 bases, J shed 2 bases, and the junction held 8 bases outside the gene matches. The CDR3 has 17 residues. CDR3 coding DNA: TGCGCCAGCAGCCAGAGGAGGACAGGGGAGGGCAATCAGCCCCAGCATTTT. Its protein is CASSQRRTGEGNQPQHF.

The chain recombines TRBV6-4 with TRBJ2-3; 8 positions agree with TRBD2. This CDR3 is 17 amino acids long. V gave up 3 bases and J gave up 5 bases; unmatched junction bases: 13. Germline CDR1 MRHNA, CDR2 SNTAGT. CDR3: CASSDTGGAVGQDTQYF. In nucleotides, the CDR3 is TGTGCCAGCAGTGATACGGGGGGGGCAGTCGGACAAGATACGCAGTATTTT.

The CDR3 loop reads CSVELGSRSSYEQYF. In DNA, the CDR3 is TGCAGCGTTGAACTCGGGAGCAGATCCTCCTACGAGCAGTACTTC. The rearrangement links TRBV29-1 to TRBJ2-7; D is perhaps TRBD2 (6 bases). Germline CDR1 is SQVTM and CDR2 is ANQGSEA. V was clipped by 2 bases and J by 0 bases, with 14 bases between them. The CDR3 totals 15 residues.

The rearrangement uses TRBV18 and TRBJ1-1, with D possibly TRBD1 on 5 matching bases. This CDR3 contains 15 residues. Trimming left V 0 bases short and J 4 bases short, with 12 bases between. Per the germline V gene, CDR1 is KGHSH and CDR2 is LQKENI. The DNA for the CDR3 is TGTGCCAGCTCACCACCGGAGGGGTCCGGCACTGAAGCTTTCTTT. Translating it yields CASSPPEGSGTEAFF. Supplemented by reference TRBV18 and TRBJ1-1, the full variable domain reads NAGVMQNPRHLVRRRGQEARLRCSPMKGHSHVYWYRQLPEEGLKFMVYLQKENIIDESGMPKERFSAEFPKEGPSILRIQQVVRGDSAAYFCASSPPEGSGTEAFFGQGTRLTVV.

The chain recombines TRBV7-9 with TRBJ2-7; 10 bases align to TRBD1. This CDR3 region has 12 residues. CDR1 and CDR2 from the germline V gene are SEHNR and FQNEAQ (reference sequence). In DNA, the CDR3 is TGTTCCTGTGGGACAGGGGTATACGAGCAGTACTTC. This gives the protein CSCGTGVYEQYF.

This chain connects TRBV19 to TRBJ2-1, with TRBD2 matching 7 bases. Per germline, CDR1 LNHDA and CDR2 SQIVND (reference sequence). CDR3 length: 15 amino acids. The V gene end was trimmed by 3 bases and the J gene end by 4 bases; junction bases not matched to a gene: 6. The CDR3 sequence: CASSIGSREYNEQFF. The DNA of the CDR3 is TGTGCCAGTAGTATCGGGTCGCGGGAGTACAATGAGCAGTTCTTC.

The genes are TRBV5-1 and TRBJ2-2; 10 bases are shared with TRBD1. The trim removed 4 bases at V and 4 bases at J, leaving 4 bases unmatched. The germline gives CDR1 SGHRS, CDR2 YFSETQ. This CDR3 is built from 15 residues. The CDR3 protein is CASSHGTGVTGELFF. The CDR3 region has the DNA TGCGCCAGCAGCCACGGGACAGGGGTCACCGGGGAGCTGTTTTTT.

This rearrangement joins TRBV7-9 to TRBJ2-3; D unclear. Germline CDR1 and CDR2: SEHNR and FQNEAQ (reference sequence). V was trimmed by 5 bases and J by 2 bases, leaving 5 bases between them. This CDR3 has 12 amino acids. In nucleotides, the CDR3 is TGTGCCAGCAGCCCCCACACAGATACGCAGTATTTT. It is translated as CASSPHTDTQYF.

This clone was recorded only once. The chain recombines TRBV11-2 with TRBJ2-1; possible D gene TRBD2, 6 bases. Trimming cost V 0 bases and J 9 bases, with 9 bases left between them. This CDR3 has 13 amino acids. Germline V CDR1 and CDR2: SGHAT, FQNNGV. Here the CDR3 DNA reads TGTGCCAGCAGCTTAGATCCCGGGGGTGAGCAGTTCTTC. Amino acid sequence: CASSLDPGGEQFF.

The J gene is TRBJ2-6, the V gene TRBV19; 8 bases are a match to TRBD1. After removal of 7 bases from V and 1 base from J, the junction contained 9 bases not matched to a gene. CDR3 length equals 17 residues. The germline V gene has CDR1 LNHDA and CDR2 SQIVND (reference sequence). Here the CDR3 reads CASTDRGRGSGANVLTF. The CDR3, as DNA: TGTGCCAGTACTGACAGGGGTAGAGGGTCTGGGGCCAACGTCCTGACTTTC.

The chain joins TRBV19 to TRBJ1-1, with 10 bases that match TRBD1. CDR1 is LNHDA and CDR2 is SQIVND in the germline V gene (reference sequence). V shed 3 bases and J 6 bases; nucleotides not matched to a gene: 4. The CDR3 runs to 14 residues. CDR3 amino acids: CASSMDRGIAEAFF. In DNA, the CDR3 is TGTGCCAGTAGTATGGACAGGGGGATTGCTGAAGCTTTCTTT.